The rows below give T cell receptor beta chains drawn from one sample of a study of cytomegalovirus exposure and HLA in healthy donors. The table came from immunoSEQ multiplex PCR; TCRdb's copy has only in-frame clones and leaves some out. The repertoire includes 190,000 or so clones, 75% to 90% of them detected once, and under 0.85% sits in the top ten. The sample taken for sequencing was PBMCs. The receptors shown here come from a boy under 18 in good health and CMV-seronegative. Each CDR3 is given with its conserved first and last residue. The order of the fields is V gene, clone size, D gene, J gene, CDR3 DNA, CDR3 protein. A D gene is named only where the DNA matches it firmly. The size of a clone is reported for some rows only, either as once, few or many, or as a class for expanded clones.

TRBV6-1	-	-	TRBJ2-7	TGTGCCAGCAAGGCGGGTCAGCCCTACGAGCAGTACTTC	CASKAGQPYEQYF
TRBV6-1	-	TRBD1	TRBJ2-7	TGTGCCAGCAGACCCACAGGGGATAGCTACGAGCAGTACTTC	CASRPTGDSYEQYF
TRBV11-3	few	TRBD2	TRBJ2-7	TGTGCCAGCAGCTTAGGGGTAGCGGGAGGGCCCGACGAGCAGTACTTC	CASSLGVAGGPDEQYF
TRBV6-1	-	-	TRBJ1-1	TGTGCCAGCAGGGCGACAGGCGGCGGGACTGAAGCTTTCTTT	CASRATGGGTEAFF
TRBV18	-	-	TRBJ1-2	TGTGCCAGCTCACCCCCCGCTTGGCGGGGATTCTATGGCTACACCTTC	CASSPPAWRGFYGYTF
TRBV11-3	once	-	TRBJ1-2	TGTGCCAGCAGCTTAGCAGGTGGGGACACCGATGGCTACACCTTC	CASSLAGGDTDGYTF
TRBV7-6	-	TRBD2	TRBJ2-1	TGTGCCAGCAGCGAAGGGACTAGCGGGAACAATGAGCAGTTCTTC	CASSEGTSGNNEQFF
TRBV19	-	-	TRBJ2-7	TGTGCCAGTAGTATTGCTCAGCGGAGGGGCGAGCAGTACTTC	CASSIAQRRGEQYF
TRBV4-2	-	-	TRBJ1-1	TGTGCCAGCAGCCAAGTGGGACTTTTGAACACTGAAGCTTTCTTT	CASSQVGLLNTEAFF
TRBV7-2	-	-	TRBJ2-7	TGTGCCAGCAGCTCGGACTGGGGTTCGCGCGAGCAGTACTTC	CASSSDWGSREQYF
TRBV11-2	-	-	TRBJ2-7	TGTGCCAGCAGCCACCGGGACACCTACGAGCAGTACTTC	CASSHRDTYEQYF
TRBV30	-	-	TRBJ2-1	TGTGCCTGGAGCCACGCGGAGCGGCAGTTCTTC	CAWSHAERQFF
TRBV7-8	once	-	TRBJ2-7	TGTGCCAGCAGCTTATTGTGGAGCTCCTACGAGCAGTACTTC	CASSLLWSSYEQYF
TRBV4-3	-	TRBD1	TRBJ2-6	TGCGCCAGCAGCCCGGGACAGGGCGATTCTGGGGCCAACGTCCTGACTTTC	CASSPGQGDSGANVLTF
TRBV7-3	-	TRBD2	TRBJ2-5	TGTGCCAGCAGCTTAAGAGCGGGGATCCAAGAGACCCAGTACTTC	CASSLRAGIQETQYF
TRBV5-1	-	-	TRBJ1-4	TGCGCCAGCAGCGGGGGCCGGGGGGGGGAAAAACTGTTTTTT	CASSGGRGGEKLFF
TRBV9	-	-	TRBJ1-1	TGTGCCAGCAGCCCGAGTTTTCCGGGGACTGAAGCTTTCTTT	CASSPSFPGTEAFF
TRBV25-1	-	-	TRBJ1-1	TGTGCCAGCAGTCGGCGGGACGCCAACACTGAAGCTTTCTTT	CASSRRDANTEAFF
TRBV30	-	-	TRBJ1-6	TGTGCCTGGACTGGGGCAGATTATAATTCACCCCTCCACTTT	CAWTGADYNSPLHF
TRBV14	-	-	TRBJ1-2	TGTGCCAGCAGCCAAGAGTCTAGGAGGATAGGTGGCTACACCTTC	CASSQESRRIGGYTF
TRBV2	-	TRBD2	TRBJ2-2	TGTGCCAGTGCCCTGGTAGCGGGGGCTTACACCGGGGAGCTGTTTTTT	CASALVAGAYTGELFF
TRBV5-1	few	-	TRBJ2-7	TGCGCCAGCAGCTTGACAGGGACTAACTCCTACGAGCAGTACTTC	CASSLTGTNSYEQYF
TRBV7-8	-	-	TRBJ2-7	TGTGCCAGCAGCTTAGGGAGGAGGTCCTACGAGCAGTACTTC	CASSLGRRSYEQYF
TRBV6-5	-	-	TRBJ2-3	TGTGCCAGCAGTTACACCGTTACTAGCCGGGAGGATACGCAGTATTTT	CASSYTVTSREDTQYF
TRBV30	-	-	TRBJ2-3	TGTGCCTGGGACCGGGCAGATACGCAGTATTTT	CAWDRADTQYF
TRBV7-9	few	TRBD1	TRBJ1-3	TGTTCCAGCAGTCCTACTCGCGACAGGGGGTACGGAAACACCATATATTTT	CSSSPTRDRGYGNTIYF
TRBV5-1	-	TRBD2	TRBJ2-7	TGCGCCAGCAGCTTGTCCCCCCGCGGGAGCTCCTACGAGCAGTACTTC	CASSLSPRGSSYEQYF
TRBV20-1	-	-	TRBJ2-7	TGCAGTGCCGGGACTCGCTACGAGCAGTACTTC	CSAGTRYEQYF
TRBV29-1	few	-	TRBJ2-7	TGCAGCGTTGAATATACATACCTTCCCTACGAGCAGTACTTC	CSVEYTYLPYEQYF
TRBV11-2	-	-	TRBJ2-5	TGTGCCAGCAGCTTAGATTTCTGGCAAGAAGAGACCCAGTACTTC	CASSLDFWQEETQYF
TRBV30	once	-	TRBJ2-7	TGTGCCTGGAGTACGGACAGATTCACCTACGAGCAGTACTTC	CAWSTDRFTYEQYF
TRBV25-1	-	TRBD2	TRBJ2-1	TGTGCCAGCAGTGAGAGCGGGAGGGCCGGTGAGCAGTTCTTC	CASSESGRAGEQFF
TRBV4-3	-	TRBD1	TRBJ2-7	TGCGCCAGCAGCCAAGAAGGGGACAGGGCCTACGAGCAGTACTTC	CASSQEGDRAYEQYF
TRBV30	-	TRBD1	TRBJ1-6	TGTGCCTGGATGGTCGGACAGGGGGGTTCACCCCTCCACTTT	CAWMVGQGGSPLHF
TRBV11-2	-	TRBD1	TRBJ1-6	TGTGCCAGCAGCTCGAGGGGGCTCGGTTCACCCCTCCACTTT	CASSSRGLGSPLHF
TRBV5-4	-	TRBD2	TRBJ2-1	TGTGCCAGCAGCTCAGGGGCGGGAGGAAATGAGCAGTTCTTC	CASSSGAGGNEQFF
TRBV7-9	once	-	TRBJ1-2	TGTGCCAGCAGCTTAACAGACAACTATGGCTACACCTTC	CASSLTDNYGYTF
TRBV4-3	few	-	TRBJ2-5	TGCGCCAGCAGCCAAGGACTTGGTGTAGAGACCCAGTACTTC	CASSQGLGVETQYF
TRBV2	-	TRBD1	TRBJ1-5	TGTGCCAGCAGTGAAAGCAGGGGGGTCAATCAGCCCCAGCATTTT	CASSESRGVNQPQHF
TRBV6-5	-	TRBD2	TRBJ2-3	TGTGCCAGCAGGGCGGGGGGGCCTACAGATACGCAGTATTTT	CASRAGGPTDTQYF
TRBV19	few	TRBD1	TRBJ2-1	TGTGCCAGTAGTTCCCCGGGACAGAACTACAATGAGCAGTTCTTC	CASSSPGQNYNEQFF
TRBV30	-	-	TRBJ2-5	TGTGCCTGGAGCGATCAGGGTTCCCAAGAGACCCAGTACTTC	CAWSDQGSQETQYF
TRBV5-4	-	-	TRBJ1-2	TGTGCCAGCAGCTTGGACAGCTTGGGCTACACCTTC	CASSLDSLGYTF
TRBV6-1	-	-	TRBJ1-1	TGTGCCAGCAGTGAAAGCTGGGGGGAGGGGACTGAAGCTTTCTTT	CASSESWGEGTEAFF
TRBV19	-	TRBD2	TRBJ2-3	TGTGCCAGCGGACTAGCGGGAGCAGATACGCAGTATTTT	CASGLAGADTQYF
TRBV27	-	-	TRBJ2-3	TGTGCCAGCAGTTGGTTGGCTTCAGATACGCAGTATTTT	CASSWLASDTQYF
TRBV18	-	-	TRBJ2-7	TGTGCCAGCTCACCGACGGGACTCCAAACCTACGAGCAGTACTTC	CASSPTGLQTYEQYF